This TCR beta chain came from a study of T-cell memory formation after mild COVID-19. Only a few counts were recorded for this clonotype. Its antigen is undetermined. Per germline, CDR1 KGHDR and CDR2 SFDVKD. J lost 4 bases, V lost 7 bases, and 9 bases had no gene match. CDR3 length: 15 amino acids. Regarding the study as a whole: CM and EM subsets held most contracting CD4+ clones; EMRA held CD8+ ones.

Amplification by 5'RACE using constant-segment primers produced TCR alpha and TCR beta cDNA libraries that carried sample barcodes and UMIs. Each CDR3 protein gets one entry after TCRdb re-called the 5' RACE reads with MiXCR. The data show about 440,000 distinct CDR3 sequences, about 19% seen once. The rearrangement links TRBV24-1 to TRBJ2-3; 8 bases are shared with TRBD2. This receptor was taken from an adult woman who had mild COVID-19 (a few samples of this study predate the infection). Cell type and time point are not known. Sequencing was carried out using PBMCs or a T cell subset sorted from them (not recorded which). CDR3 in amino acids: CATSDPWTSPDTQYF. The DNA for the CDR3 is TGTGCCACCAGCGACCCATGGACTAGCCCAGATACGCAGTATTTT.